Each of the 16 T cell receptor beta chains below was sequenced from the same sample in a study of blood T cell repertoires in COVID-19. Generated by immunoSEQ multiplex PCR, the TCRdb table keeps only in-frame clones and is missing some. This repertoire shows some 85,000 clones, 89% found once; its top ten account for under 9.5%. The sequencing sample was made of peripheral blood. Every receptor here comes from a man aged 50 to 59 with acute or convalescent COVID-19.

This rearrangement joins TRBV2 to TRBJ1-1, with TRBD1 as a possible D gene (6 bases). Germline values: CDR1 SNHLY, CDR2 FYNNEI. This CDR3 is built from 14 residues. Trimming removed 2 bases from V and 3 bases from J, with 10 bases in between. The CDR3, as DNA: TGTGCCAGCAGTGAACAGGGGAGTGACACTGAAGCTTTCTTT. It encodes CASSEQGSDTEAFF.

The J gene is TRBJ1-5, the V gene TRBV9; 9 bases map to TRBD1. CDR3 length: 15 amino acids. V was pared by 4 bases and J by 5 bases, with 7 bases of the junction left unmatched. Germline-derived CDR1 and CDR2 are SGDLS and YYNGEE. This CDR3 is CASSIGTGNDQPQHF. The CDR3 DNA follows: TGTGCCAGCAGCATTGGGACAGGGAATGATCAGCCCCAGCATTTT.

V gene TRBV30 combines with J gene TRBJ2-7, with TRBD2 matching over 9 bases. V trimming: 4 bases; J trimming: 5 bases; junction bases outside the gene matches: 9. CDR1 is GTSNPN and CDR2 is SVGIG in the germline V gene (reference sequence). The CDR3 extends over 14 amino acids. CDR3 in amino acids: CAWTPGGGAHEQYF. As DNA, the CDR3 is TGTGCCTGGACCCCTGGCGGGGGGGCCCACGAGCAGTACTTC.

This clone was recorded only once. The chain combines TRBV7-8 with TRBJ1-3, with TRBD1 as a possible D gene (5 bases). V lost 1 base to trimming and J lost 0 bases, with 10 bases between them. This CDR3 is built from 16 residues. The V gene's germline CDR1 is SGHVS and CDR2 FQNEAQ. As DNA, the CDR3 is TGTGCCAGCAGCTTAGAGGAGGGACTCTCTGGAAACACCATATATTTT. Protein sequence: CASSLEEGLSGNTIYF.

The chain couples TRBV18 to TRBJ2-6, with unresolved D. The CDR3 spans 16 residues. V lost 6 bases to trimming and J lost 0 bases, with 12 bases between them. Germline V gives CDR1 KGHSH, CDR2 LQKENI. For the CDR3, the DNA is TGTGCCAGCTCGCATTCACAGCTCTCTGGGGCCAACGTCCTGACTTTC. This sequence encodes CASSHSQLSGANVLTF.

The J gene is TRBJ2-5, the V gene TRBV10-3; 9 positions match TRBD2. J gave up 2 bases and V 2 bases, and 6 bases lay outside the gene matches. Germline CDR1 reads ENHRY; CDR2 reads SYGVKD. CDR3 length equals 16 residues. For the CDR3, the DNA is TGTGCCATCAGTGAGGGCAGCGGGGGGTTACAAGAGACCCAGTACTTC. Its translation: CAISEGSGGLQETQYF.

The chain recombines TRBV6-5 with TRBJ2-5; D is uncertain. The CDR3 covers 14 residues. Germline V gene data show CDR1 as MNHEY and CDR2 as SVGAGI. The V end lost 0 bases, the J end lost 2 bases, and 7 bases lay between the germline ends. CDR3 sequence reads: CASSYSPSQETQYF. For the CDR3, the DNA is TGTGCCAGCAGTTACTCCCCTAGTCAAGAGACCCAGTACTTC.

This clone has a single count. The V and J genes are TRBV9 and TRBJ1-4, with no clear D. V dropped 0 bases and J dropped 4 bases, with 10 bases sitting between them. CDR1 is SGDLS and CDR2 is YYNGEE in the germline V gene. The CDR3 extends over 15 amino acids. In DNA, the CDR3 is TGTGCCAGCAGCGTAGCTCCGGGTGATAATGAAAAACTGTTTTTT. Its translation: CASSVAPGDNEKLFF.

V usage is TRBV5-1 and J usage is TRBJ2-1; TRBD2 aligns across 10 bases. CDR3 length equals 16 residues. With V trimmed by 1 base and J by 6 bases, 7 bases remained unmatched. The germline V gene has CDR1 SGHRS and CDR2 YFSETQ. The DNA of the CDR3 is TGCGCCAGCAGCTTGTTGGCTAGCGGGGGCGGCAATGAGCAGTTCTTC. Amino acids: CASSLLASGGGNEQFF.

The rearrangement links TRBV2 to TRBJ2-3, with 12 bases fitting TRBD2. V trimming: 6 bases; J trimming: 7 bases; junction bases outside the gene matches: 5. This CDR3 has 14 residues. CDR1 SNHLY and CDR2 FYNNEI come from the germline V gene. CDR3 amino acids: CASSASGGANTQYF. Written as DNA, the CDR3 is TGTGCCAGCAGCGCTAGCGGGGGGGCCAATACGCAGTATTTT.

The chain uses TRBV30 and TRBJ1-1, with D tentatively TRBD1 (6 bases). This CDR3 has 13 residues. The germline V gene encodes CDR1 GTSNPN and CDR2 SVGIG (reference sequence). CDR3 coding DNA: TGTGCGGGAGCGAGGACAGCCAACACTGAAGCTTTCTTT. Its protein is CAGARTANTEAFF.

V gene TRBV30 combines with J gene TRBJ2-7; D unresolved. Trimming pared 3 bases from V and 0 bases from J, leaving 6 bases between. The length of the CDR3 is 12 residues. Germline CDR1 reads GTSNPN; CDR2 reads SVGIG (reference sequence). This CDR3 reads CAWRQFSYEQYF. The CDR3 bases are TGTGCCTGGAGGCAGTTCTCCTACGAGCAGTACTTC.

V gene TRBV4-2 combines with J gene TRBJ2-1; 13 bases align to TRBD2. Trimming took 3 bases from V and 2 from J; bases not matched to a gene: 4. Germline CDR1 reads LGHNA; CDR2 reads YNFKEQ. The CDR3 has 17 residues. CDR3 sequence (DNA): TGTGCCAGCAGCCAGCCGACTAGCGGGGGGCCCTACAATGAGCAGTTCTTC. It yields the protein CASSQPTSGGPYNEQFF.

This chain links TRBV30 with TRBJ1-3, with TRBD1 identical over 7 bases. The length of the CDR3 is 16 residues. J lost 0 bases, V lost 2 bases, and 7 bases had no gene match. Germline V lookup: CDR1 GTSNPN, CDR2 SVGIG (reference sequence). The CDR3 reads CAWSRGRGFSGNTIYF. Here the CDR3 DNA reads TGTGCCTGGAGTAGGGGCAGGGGGTTCTCTGGAAACACCATATATTTT.

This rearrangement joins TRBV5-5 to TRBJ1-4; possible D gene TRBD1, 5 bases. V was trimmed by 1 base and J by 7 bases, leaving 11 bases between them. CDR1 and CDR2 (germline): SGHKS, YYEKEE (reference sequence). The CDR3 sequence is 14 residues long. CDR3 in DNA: TGTGCCAGCAGCTTGCTTGGGGCTCGTGAAAAACTGTTTTTT. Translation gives CASSLLGAREKLFF.

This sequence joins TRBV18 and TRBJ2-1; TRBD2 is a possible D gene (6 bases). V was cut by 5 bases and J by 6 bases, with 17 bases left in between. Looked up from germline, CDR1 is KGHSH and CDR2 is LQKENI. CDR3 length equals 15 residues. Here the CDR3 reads CASSTMGGSSNEQFF. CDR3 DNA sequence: TGTGCCAGCTCAACCATGGGAGGAAGTAGCAATGAGCAGTTCTTC.